The 29 T cell receptor beta chains below all came from one sample that was sequenced in a study of CD8 T cells in Susac syndrome. Random hexamers primed reverse transcription of about 0.45 to 1 ug RNA. In TCRdb, the immunoSEQ multiplex PCR reads were re-called with MiXCR into one record per CDR3 protein. This sample carries some 260,000 distinct CDR3 sequences, approximately 84% of them seen once, and the ten largest clones take approximately 0.11%. Source material: CD8+ T cells from PBMCs. The origin of the receptors is a human donor with multiple sclerosis.

This sequence joins TRBV29-1 and TRBJ2-1, with D unresolved. Germline V gives CDR1 SQVTM, CDR2 ANQGSEA. The CDR3 spans 10 residues. The V gene lost 7 bases and the J gene lost 6 bases, with 7 bases spanning the gap. For the CDR3, the DNA is TGCAGCGGTCTTTTCAATGAGCAGTTCTTC. Its protein is CSGLFNEQFF.

This chain connects TRBV5-1 to TRBJ2-1; D is undetermined. Per the germline V gene, CDR1 is SGHRS and CDR2 is YFSETQ. The CDR3 extends over 16 amino acids. Deletions cut 1 base from V and 4 bases from J, with 15 bases between. CDR3 region: CASSLNRRSAYNEQFF. The CDR3 coding sequence is TGCGCCAGCAGCTTGAACCGAAGATCCGCATACAATGAGCAGTTCTTC.

The rearrangement joins TRBV27 to TRBJ1-2, with 7 bases matching TRBD1. The CDR3 length is 15 residues. Germline CDR1 is MNHEY and CDR2 is SMNVEV (reference sequence). The V segment lost 5 bases and the J segment 4 bases; nucleotides outside the gene matches: 10. The CDR3 spells CASSPRQGRVYGYTF. CDR3 sequence (DNA): TGTGCCAGCAGTCCGCGACAGGGTCGAGTCTATGGCTACACCTTC.

The V and J genes are TRBV28 and TRBJ2-3; 15 bases map to TRBD2. V shed 3 bases and J 3 bases; nucleotides not matched to a gene: 4. Germline-derived CDR1 and CDR2 are MDHEN and SYDVKM. CDR3 size: 17 residues. The CDR3 protein is CASSFTGTSGGTDTQYF. CDR3 in DNA: TGTGCCAGCAGTTTCACCGGGACTAGCGGGGGGACAGATACGCAGTATTTT.

The chain links TRBV12-3 or TRBV12-4 to TRBJ2-3, with D maybe TRBD2 (6 bases). V was trimmed by 1 base and J by 4 bases, leaving 15 bases between them. The CDR3 covers 16 residues. The CDR3 reads CASSLGGLASPDTQYF. The CDR3 nucleotides are TGTGCCAGCAGTTTAGGGGGACTGGCCTCCCCAGATACGCAGTATTTT.

The V gene is TRBV9, the J gene TRBJ1-2; no clear D gene. Trimming took off 3 bases at V and 7 bases at J, with 16 bases between the two ends. The CDR3 totals 14 residues. Germline lookup yields CDR1 SGDLS and CDR2 YYNGEE. As DNA, the CDR3 is TGTGCCAGCAGCGCTGCTGACCAGCCGGGTGGCTACACCTTC. Its translation: CASSAADQPGGYTF.

V usage is TRBV11-1 and J usage is TRBJ2-7; no clear D. Trimming took 2 bases from V and 2 from J, leaving 13 bases between them. The germline V gene has CDR1 SGHAT and CDR2 FQDESV (reference sequence). The CDR3 runs to 15 residues. The CDR3 here is CASSLNTRITYEQYF. The DNA for the CDR3 is TGTGCCAGCAGCTTAAATACTCGGATAACCTACGAGCAGTACTTC.

This clonotype came up a few times. The rearrangement uses TRBV20-1 and TRBJ2-1; D might be TRBD2 (6 bases). The CDR3 is made up of 13 amino acids. Germline CDR1 is DFQATT and CDR2 is SNEGSKA (reference sequence). Trimming pared 0 bases from V and 7 bases from J, leaving 10 bases between. The chain's CDR3 is CSAREVGGNEQFF. DNA of the CDR3: TGCAGTGCTAGAGAGGTCGGGGGAAATGAGCAGTTCTTC.

CDR3 DNA: TGCGCCAGCAGCCGAACCGTCTCGGGGACCTATCTCAGCAATCAGCCCCAGCATTTT. It codes for CASSRTVSGTYLSNQPQHF. This rearrangement joins TRBV4-1 to TRBJ1-5; maybe TRBD1 (5 bases). CDR3 size: 19 residues. Germline assignment: CDR1 MGHRA and CDR2 YSYEKL. Trimming took 4 bases from V and 1 from J, leaving 23 bases between them.

This chain uses TRBV9 with TRBJ2-5; D remains unclear. The CDR3 totals 13 residues. V lost 0 bases and J 4 bases, leaving 7 bases between the germline ends. Germline CDR1 is SGDLS and CDR2 is YYNGEE. CDR3 in amino acids: CASSVDGIETQYF. CDR3 nucleotide sequence: TGTGCCAGCAGCGTAGATGGGATAGAGACCCAGTACTTC.

J is TRBJ1-1 and V is TRBV27; D may be TRBD1 (5 bases). Deletions cut 3 bases from V and 5 bases from J, with 10 bases between. The CDR3 runs 13 residues. CDR1 and CDR2 from the germline V gene are MNHEY and SMNVEV (reference sequence). CDR3 amino acids: CASSFGGRTEAFF. In nucleotides, the CDR3 is TGTGCCAGCAGTTTCGGGGGTCGAACTGAAGCTTTCTTT.

V is TRBV27 and J is TRBJ2-3; D gene uncertain. The germline V gene encodes CDR1 MNHEY and CDR2 SMNVEV (reference sequence). Trimming shortened V by 4 bases and J by 1 base, and 6 bases separated the two germline ends. The CDR3 extends over 13 amino acids. CDR3 DNA sequence: TGTGCCAGCAGTTACGCAGGCACAGATACGCAGTATTTT. It yields the protein CASSYAGTDTQYF.

The chain combines TRBV3-1 with TRBJ2-7; 10 positions agree with TRBD2. The CDR3 runs to 16 residues. V lost 0 bases to trimming and J lost 3 bases; unmatched junction nucleotides: 5. Germline V lookup: CDR1 LGHDT, CDR2 YNNKEL (reference sequence). In nucleotides, the CDR3 is TGTGCCAGCAGCCAAGATGGACTAGCGGAGGACTACGAGCAGTACTTC. It encodes CASSQDGLAEDYEQYF.

This chain links TRBV5-5 with TRBJ2-1; no definite D call. V was pared by 2 bases and J by 6 bases, with 9 bases between. Per germline, CDR1 SGHKS and CDR2 YYEKEE (reference sequence). CDR3 length equals 13 residues. This CDR3 is CASSFNPVNEQFF. CDR3 nucleotide sequence: TGTGCCAGCAGCTTCAATCCGGTCAATGAGCAGTTCTTC.

In its sample, this clonotype was seen once. V is TRBV21-1 and J is TRBJ1-5; no DNA check was done on the table's D call, TRBD1. TRBV21-1 is listed as a pseudogene. This CDR3 is 13 amino acids long. CDR3 nucleotide sequence: TGTGCCAGCCTTAAGCGGGGGCGAAAGCCCCAGCATTTT. Translation: CASLKRGRKPQHF.

The V call is TRBV30, the J call TRBJ1-6, with D unclear. This CDR3 comprises 14 residues. Germline assignment: CDR1 GTSNPN and CDR2 SVGIG (reference sequence). V was trimmed by 0 bases and J by 9 bases, leaving 12 bases between them. CDR3 loop: CAWSVGQLGSPLHF. CDR3 bases: TGTGCCTGGAGTGTAGGGCAGCTGGGTTCACCCCTCCACTTT.

This clonotype was picked up a small number of times. The chain uses TRBV3-1 and TRBJ2-3; D not certain. Germline CDR1 is LGHDT and CDR2 is YNNKEL (reference sequence). There are 14 residues in the CDR3. V was clipped by 0 bases and J by 1 base, with 5 bases between them. The CDR3 region has the DNA TGTGCCAGCAGCCAAGATGCAGGCACAGATACGCAGTATTTT. Translating gives CASSQDAGTDTQYF.

The chain has TRBV3-1 and TRBJ2-1; 8 positions match TRBD2. Germline lookup yields CDR1 LGHDT and CDR2 YNNKEL (reference sequence). Trimming cost V 0 bases and J 4 bases; bases outside gene matches: 8. The CDR3 totals 17 residues. In DNA form, the CDR3 reads TGTGCCAGCAGCCAAGAAGGAGAACTAGCGGTTTACAATGAGCAGTTCTTC. Its protein is CASSQEGELAVYNEQFF.

The V gene is TRBV2, the J gene TRBJ2-1, with D uncertain. The CDR3 has 11 residues. V lost 6 bases and J 8 bases, leaving 8 bases between the germline ends. Germline loops: CDR1 SNHLY, CDR2 FYNNEI. The CDR3 is CASRDGYEQFF. The CDR3 DNA is TGTGCCAGCAGGGACGGCTATGAGCAGTTCTTC.

The chain joins TRBV30 to TRBJ1-1, with unresolved D. The CDR3 is made up of 15 amino acids. Germline assignment: CDR1 GTSNPN and CDR2 SVGIG (reference sequence). Trimming shortened V by 1 base and J by 4 bases, and 16 bases separated the two germline ends. This CDR3 reads CAWSGLGVGGTEAFF. The CDR3 DNA reads TGTGCCTGGAGTGGGCTTGGGGTGGGCGGCACTGAAGCTTTCTTT.

This chain joins TRBV29-1 and TRBJ2-1; 13 nucleotides match TRBD2. CDR1 and CDR2 (germline): SQVTM, ANQGSEA. The CDR3 has 15 residues. Losses at the gene ends were 5 bases for V and 10 bases for J; bases not matched to a gene: 11. In DNA, the CDR3 is TGCAGCGTTATATTCCGGACTAGCGGGAGTGGCGAGCAGTTCTTC. Its translation is CSVIFRTSGSGEQFF.

The chain carries TRBV23-1 and TRBJ1-4; D not resolved. TRBV23-1 falls under the ORF class, with uncertain function. The CDR3 is 15 residues long. Trimming took 4 bases from V and 5 from J, leaving 14 bases between them. The CDR3, as DNA: TGCGCCAGCAGTCGCCCGGGATTACGAAATGAAAAACTGTTTTTT. As protein: CASSRPGLRNEKLFF.

A few counts support this clonotype. The chain is built from TRBV5-6 and TRBJ2-3; possibly TRBD1 for D (5 bases). Trimming took off 3 bases at V and 4 bases at J, with 12 bases between the two ends. The CDR3 contains 14 residues. CDR1 SGHDT and CDR2 YYEEEE come from the germline V gene. The CDR3 DNA is TGTGCCAGCAGCTCGGACATGGGGCCAGATACGCAGTATTTT. Translation: CASSSDMGPDTQYF. Full variable domain (remainder filled in from reference TRBV5-6 and TRBJ2-3): DAGVTQSPTHLIKTRGQQVTLRCSPKSGHDTVSWYQQALGQGPQFIFQYYEEEERQRGNFPDRFSGHQFPNYSSELNVNALLLGDSALYLCASSSDMGPDTQYFGPGTRLTVL.

V usage is TRBV27 and J usage is TRBJ2-1, with 16 bases lining up with TRBD2. The V gene's germline CDR1 is MNHEY and CDR2 SMNVEV (reference sequence). V lost 4 bases to trimming and J lost 3 bases; unmatched junction nucleotides: 15. CDR3 length equals 21 residues. The CDR3 loop is CASSSSGLAGGPEGDYNEQFF. The CDR3 nucleotides read TGTGCCAGCAGTTCCTCGGGACTAGCGGGAGGGCCTGAAGGGGACTACAATGAGCAGTTCTTC.

V gene TRBV19 combines with J gene TRBJ1-1; tentatively, D is TRBD1 (5 bases). CDR3 length: 16 amino acids. Trimming cost V 7 bases and J 4 bases, with 22 bases left between them. Germline CDR1 and CDR2: LNHDA and SQIVND (reference sequence). CDR3 sequence reads: CASNVNRRFKFTEAFF. As DNA, the CDR3 is TGTGCCAGTAATGTCAACAGGAGATTCAAGTTCACTGAAGCTTTCTTT.

The CDR3 loop reads CAWTDSPYEQYF. Written as DNA, the CDR3 is TGTGCCTGGACGGATTCCCCCTACGAGCAGTACTTC. The V call is TRBV30, the J call TRBJ2-7; D is unclear. Germline-derived CDR1 and CDR2 are GTSNPN and SVGIG (reference sequence). The CDR3 contains 12 residues. The ends were cut back, 4 bases at V and 2 bases at J, with 9 bases in the middle. The whole variable domain, filled in from reference TRBV30 and TRBJ2-7, reads SQTIHQWPATLVQPVGSPLSLECTVEGTSNPNLYWYRQAAGRGLQLLFYSVGIGQISSEVPQNLSASRPQDRQFILSSKKLLLSDSGFYLCAWTDSPYEQYFGPGTRLTVT.

This clonotype was seen more than once but under ten times. The J gene is TRBJ2-3, the V gene TRBV12-3 or TRBV12-4; D remains ambiguous. The CDR3 runs to 12 residues. Trimming removed 5 bases from V and 2 bases from J, with 5 bases in between. Here the CDR3 reads CASSPATDTQYF. The CDR3 region has the DNA TGTGCCAGCAGTCCCGCCACAGATACGCAGTATTTT.

The J gene is TRBJ2-7, the V gene TRBV27; D not certain. The germline V gene has CDR1 MNHEY and CDR2 SMNVEV (reference sequence). The V end lost 11 bases, the J end lost 2 bases, and 16 bases lay between the germline ends. The CDR3 sequence is 13 residues long. The CDR3 nucleotides read TGTGCCGTCTACGCCCGGATCCCCTACGAGCAGTACTTC. Its translation is CAVYARIPYEQYF.

This chain links TRBV5-5 with TRBJ1-6; a weak D match, TRBD1 (5 bases). The germline CDR1 and CDR2 sequences are SGHKS and YYEKEE (reference sequence). Trimming shortened V by 0 bases and J by 6 bases, and 19 bases separated the two germline ends. The CDR3 extends over 18 amino acids. As DNA, the CDR3 is TGTGCCAGCAGCTTGGGCAGGGTAAAAGTTGTGGGTAATTCACCCCTCCACTTT. Protein product: CASSLGRVKVVGNSPLHF. The full variable domain, rest sourced from reference TRBV5-5 and TRBJ1-6, is DAGVTQSPTHLIKTRGQQVTLRCSPISGHKSVSWYQQVLGQGPQFIFQYYEKEERGRGNFPDRFSARQFPNYSSELNVNALLLGDSALYLCASSLGRVKVVGNSPLHFGNGTRLTVT.